This T cell receptor beta chain was profiled in a study of blood T cell repertoires in COVID-19. Study details: Samples came from the United States, Italy and Spain, spanning acute and convalescent COVID-19. T cells, B-cell-depleted T cells, or PBMCs provided the cDNA or gDNA that served as material.

The V gene's germline CDR1 is SGHAT and CDR2 FQNNGV. The junction had 14 bases not matched to a gene; V was cut back by 4 bases and J by 5 bases. This CDR3 has 16 residues. In the original workflow: Using reference gene primer amplification, nucleated cell counts were estimated. Profiled with immunoSEQ multiplex PCR; TCRdb holds only in-frame clones, not every one. The V and J calls and clone size are taken from that table; D and trimming were inferred from the DNA. The sample lists about 170,000 clones, approximately 84% occurring once. The receptor comes from a man aged 35 to 55 who had recovered from COVID-19. The rearrangement uses TRBV11-2 and TRBJ2-7, with 7 positions matching TRBD1. The sequencing input was peripheral blood. In DNA, the CDR3 is TGTGCCAGCAGCTCCCTGGGACAGTCAGTTTCCCACGAGCAGTACTTC. This codes for CASSSLGQSVSHEQYF.